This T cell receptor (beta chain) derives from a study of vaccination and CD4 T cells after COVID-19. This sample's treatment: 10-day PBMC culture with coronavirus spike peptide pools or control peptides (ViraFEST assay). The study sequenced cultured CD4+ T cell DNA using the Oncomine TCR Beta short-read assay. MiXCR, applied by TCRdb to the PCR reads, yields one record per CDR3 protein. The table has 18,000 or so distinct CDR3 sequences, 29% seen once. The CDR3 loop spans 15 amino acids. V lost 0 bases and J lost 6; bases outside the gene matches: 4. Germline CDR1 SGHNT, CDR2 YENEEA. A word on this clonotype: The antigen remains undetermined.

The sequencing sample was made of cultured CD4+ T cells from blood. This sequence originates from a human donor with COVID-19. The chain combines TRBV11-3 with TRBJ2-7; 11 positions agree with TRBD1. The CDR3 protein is CASSLEFGTGGEQYF. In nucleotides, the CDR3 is TGTGCCAGCAGCTTAGAATTCGGGACAGGGGGCGAGCAGTACTTC.